The 16 T cell receptor beta chains below were found in one sample sequenced in a study of post-analysis software for immune sequencing data. Antigens for these TCRs are unknown. Notes on the study in general: Comparison of patients with controls showed about 5 TRBV segments more frequent in patients, TRBV5-6, TRBV5-1 and TRBV20-1 among them.

cDNA libraries for TCR beta contained unique molecular identifiers. TCRdb re-called the PCR reads through MiXCR, storing one row per CDR3 protein. The table shows roughly 870,000 distinct CDR3 sequences, with roughly 50% occurring only once. Sequencing used blood. The receptor source for this set is a girl aged 5-17 years with multiple sclerosis.

This clonotype was observed a few times. The rearrangement uses TRBV7-9 and TRBJ2-7, with 8 bases identical to TRBD1. In germline, CDR1 is SEHNR, CDR2 FQNEAQ (reference sequence). CDR3 length equals 15 residues. The ends lost 2 bases at V and 5 bases at J; junction bases unmatched: 8. The chain's CDR3 is CASSLSRPQGDEQYF. CDR3 DNA: TGTGCCAGCAGCTTAAGTCGGCCACAGGGGGACGAGCAGTACTTC.

This clonotype was recorded once. The chain recombines TRBV29-1 with TRBJ2-5; TRBD2 matches at 9 bases. Germline V lookup: CDR1 SQVTM, CDR2 ANQGSEA. V gave up 0 bases and J gave up 7 bases; unmatched junction bases: 6. The CDR3 covers 14 residues. Here the CDR3 DNA reads TGCAGCGTTGAAGATCTAGCGGGAAAAGGGACCCAGTACTTC. This codes for CSVEDLAGKGTQYF.

The chain has TRBV20-1 and TRBJ2-1; 7 positions match TRBD2. Germline lookup yields CDR1 DFQATT and CDR2 SNEGSKA (reference sequence). Losses at the gene ends were 1 base for V and 5 bases for J; bases not matched to a gene: 5. This CDR3 spans 14 amino acids. This CDR3 is CSARATSANNEQFF. CDR3 DNA: TGCAGTGCTAGAGCTACTAGCGCAAACAATGAGCAGTTCTTC.

The chain uses TRBV29-1 and TRBJ2-3, with 9 positions matching TRBD2. This CDR3 has 15 residues. Germline CDR1 and CDR2: SQVTM and ANQGSEA. The trim removed 4 bases at V and 4 bases at J, leaving 9 bases unmatched. CDR3 sequence reads: CSVGVGTSLSDTQYF. The CDR3 DNA reads TGCAGCGTTGGGGTGGGGACTAGCCTATCAGATACGCAGTATTTT.

This sequence joins TRBV11-2 and TRBJ2-4; 9 nucleotides line up with TRBD2. The CDR3 spans 14 residues. The germline CDR1 and CDR2 sequences are SGHAT and FQNNGV. Trimming removed 0 bases from V and 11 bases from J; junction bases left unmatched: 5. This CDR3 reads CASSLEHSSGVQYF. The CDR3 DNA sequence: TGTGCCAGCAGCTTAGAGCATTCTAGCGGGGTTCAGTACTTC. Variable domain in full (rest from reference TRBV11-2 and TRBJ2-4): EAGVAQSPRYKIIEKRQSVAFWCNPISGHATLYWYQQILGQGPKLLIQFQNNGVVDDSQLPKDRFSAERLKGVDSTLKIQPAKLEDSAVYLCASSLEHSSGVQYFGAGTRLSVL.

A few counts support this clonotype. The chain is built from TRBV27 and TRBJ2-7; TRBD2 matches 8 bases. Germline trimming cut 5 bases from V and 3 bases from J; bases unmatched to any gene: 15. There are 17 residues in the CDR3. Germline loops: CDR1 MNHEY, CDR2 SMNVEV (reference sequence). The CDR3 coding sequence is TGTGCCAGCAGTCCACCCATCAGGGGCGGGGGGCTCTACGAGCAGTACTTC. Protein product: CASSPPIRGGGLYEQYF.

This clonotype was observed a single time. This rearrangement joins TRBV29-1 to TRBJ2-2; TRBD1 matches 9 bases. The CDR3 has 13 residues. The junction had 5 bases not matched to a gene; V was cut back by 6 bases and J by 6 bases. Germline CDR1 SQVTM, CDR2 ANQGSEA. The CDR3 region has the DNA TGCAGCGTCGCCGGGACAGGGTCCGGGGAGCTGTTTTTT. Translation: CSVAGTGSGELFF.

This sequence joins TRBV20-1 and TRBJ2-3, with TRBD1 as a possible D gene (8 bases). Germline-derived CDR1 and CDR2 are DFQATT and SNEGSKA (reference sequence). The CDR3 is made up of 18 amino acids. Trimming removed 4 bases at V and 2 bases at J, with 25 bases between. The CDR3 sequence is CSATGQGLGGDHTDTQYF. CDR3 DNA sequence: TGCAGTGCTACCGGACAGGGTTTAGGGGGGGACCACACAGATACGCAGTATTTT.

This clonotype has more than one count but fewer than ten. For the CDR3, the DNA is TGCGCCAGCAGCCAGACAGACTTCTACGAGCAGTACTTC. Its protein product is CASSQTDFYEQYF. V and J are TRBV4-1 and TRBJ2-7, with D possibly being TRBD1 (5 bases). Germline V lookup: CDR1 MGHRA, CDR2 YSYEKL. CDR3 length equals 13 residues. Trimming took off 3 bases at V and 3 bases at J, with 9 bases between the two ends.

In its sample, this clonotype was seen a few times. CDR3 coding DNA: TGCAGTGCCGCACGTCGGGCTAGCGGGTTCACAGATACGCAGTATTTT. Its translation: CSAARRASGFTDTQYF. J is TRBJ2-3 and V is TRBV20-1, with TRBD2 identical over 8 bases. This CDR3 is 16 amino acids long. Germline-derived CDR1 and CDR2 are DFQATT and SNEGSKA (reference sequence). V gave up 6 bases and J gave up 2 bases; unmatched junction bases: 13.

This clonotype occurred once. The V gene is TRBV29-1, the J gene TRBJ2-1; a weak D match, TRBD2 (6 bases). Trimming removed 4 bases at V and 0 bases at J, with 13 bases between. The germline gives CDR1 SQVTM, CDR2 ANQGSEA. This CDR3 comprises 15 residues. CDR3 sequence reads: CSVGGGIRSYNEQFF. In DNA form, the CDR3 reads TGCAGCGTTGGCGGCGGGATCCGCTCCTACAATGAGCAGTTCTTC.

The chain combines TRBV20-1 with TRBJ2-3, with a tentative D call TRBD2 (5 bases). Trimming removed 4 bases from V and 4 bases from J, with 18 bases in between. The CDR3 sequence is 15 residues long. Looked up from germline, CDR1 is DFQATT and CDR2 is SNEGSKA (reference sequence). CDR3 in amino acids: CSATPGWTSPDTQYF. CDR3 nucleotides: TGCAGTGCTACCCCGGGGTGGACGTCCCCAGATACGCAGTATTTT.

V usage is TRBV6-6 and J usage is TRBJ2-1, with TRBD2 matching over 9 bases. This CDR3 is built from 14 residues. J was trimmed by 2 bases and V by 11 bases; bases with no gene match: 7. From germline, CDR1 is MNHNY and CDR2 SVGAGI (reference sequence). CDR3 residues: CAGTVAGAYNEQFF. The CDR3 nucleotides read TGTGCCGGCACCGTAGCGGGAGCCTACAATGAGCAGTTCTTC.

The table lists this clonotype with a few counts. Written as DNA, the CDR3 is TGCGCCAGCAGCTTGGGACAGGGATTGGCCTATGGCTACACCTTC. It yields the protein CASSLGQGLAYGYTF. The genes are TRBV5-1 and TRBJ1-2; TRBD1 agrees at 7 bases. Germline CDR1 reads SGHRS; CDR2 reads YFSETQ. This CDR3 has 15 amino acids. Unmatched junction bases numbered 6, after V lost 0 bases and J lost 4 bases.

This clonotype turned up a few times. The chain links TRBV12-3 or TRBV12-4 to TRBJ1-1, with D perhaps matching TRBD1 (5 bases). Trimming shortened V by 3 bases and J by 7 bases, and 6 bases separated the two germline ends. The CDR3 extends over 11 amino acids. CDR3 sequence: CASSFGGEAFF. CDR3 bases: TGTGCCAGCAGTTTTGGGGGTGAAGCTTTCTTT.

The CDR3 sequence is CASSPRLGSMNTEAFF. CDR3 DNA: TGCGCCAGCAGCCCGCGACTGGGGTCAATGAACACTGAAGCTTTCTTT. V gene TRBV5-1 combines with J gene TRBJ1-1; D not certain. Germline CDR1 and CDR2: SGHRS and YFSETQ. Trimming removed 4 bases at V and 0 bases at J, with 16 bases between. CDR3 length: 16 residues.